Described below is a single T cell receptor (beta chain) sequence and its context. The entry originates in a study of blood T cell repertoires in COVID-19. Only in-frame clones appear in the TCRdb table, and some are missing; sequencing was by immunoSEQ multiplex PCR. This table holds about 160,000 clones, about 88% found once. Germline values: CDR1 SGHNT, CDR2 YYREEE (reference sequence). This CDR3 has 13 amino acids. Trimming left V 1 base short and J 8 bases short, with 12 bases between. The V call is TRBV5-4, the J call TRBJ1-2, with D perhaps matching TRBD1 (6 bases). The sequence was obtained from a man in his 60s with active or convalescent COVID-19. The sample comprised peripheral blood. This CDR3 reads CASSLLQGQGYTF. The CDR3 DNA follows: TGTGCCAGCAGCTTGTTACAGGGTCAAGGCTACACCTTC.